Listed here is a single TCR beta chain. Its antigen is undetermined. The sample originates from a study of T cells in Graves' hyperthyroidism and ophthalmopathy. Study conclusions and caveats: Most thyroid clonotypes that were expanded above 0.001 also turned up in blood.

Germline CDR1 MGHRA, CDR2 YSYEKL. The CDR3 sequence is 14 residues long. Trimming removed 1 base from V and 2 bases from J; junction bases left unmatched: 1. RNA transcripts were the template for amplifying TCR beta CDR3 regions. First-round RT-PCR with HTBI primers amplified the TCR CDR3 region. From the multiplex PCR reads, TCRdb called clonotypes with MiXCR, one entry per CDR3 protein. The repertoire holds a few hundred thousand distinct CDR3 sequences, around 16% seen once, with about 7% in the top ten. The specimen was blood. This receptor was identified in a woman aged 30 to 39 with Graves' hyperthyroidism. The rearrangement uses TRBV4-1 and TRBJ2-5; 7 nucleotides line up with TRBD2. CDR3 in DNA: TGCGCCAGCAGCCAAGGGGGAGGGCAAGAGACCCAGTACTTC. It codes for CASSQGGGQETQYF.